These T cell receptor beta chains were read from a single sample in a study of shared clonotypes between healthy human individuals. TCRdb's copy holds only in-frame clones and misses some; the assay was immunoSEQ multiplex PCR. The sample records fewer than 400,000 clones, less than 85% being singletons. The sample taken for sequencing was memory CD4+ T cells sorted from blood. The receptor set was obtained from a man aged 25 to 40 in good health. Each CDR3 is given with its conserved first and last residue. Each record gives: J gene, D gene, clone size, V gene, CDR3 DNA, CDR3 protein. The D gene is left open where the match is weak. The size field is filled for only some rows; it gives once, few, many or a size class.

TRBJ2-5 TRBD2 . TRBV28 TGTGCCAGCACTTTATCCGGCGGGAGTTTGGAGACCCAGTACTTC CASTLSGGSLETQYF
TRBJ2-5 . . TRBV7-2 TGTGCCAGCAGCTTACTTCAGGGAGAGACCCAGTACTTC CASSLLQGETQYF
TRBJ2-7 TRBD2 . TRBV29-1 TGCAGCGCGGGAGGGGGGCGCGGTACCGACGAGCAGTACTTC CSAGGGRGTDEQYF
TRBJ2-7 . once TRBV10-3 TGTGCCATCAGTGAAGGTGTTCCCCCCTACGAGCAGTACTTC CAISEGVPPYEQYF
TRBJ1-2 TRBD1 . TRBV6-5 TGTGCCAGCAGTCAACTCCCGAGGACAGGGAGTGGCTACACCTTC CASSQLPRTGSGYTF
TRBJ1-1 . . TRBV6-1 TGTGCCAGCAGACAGGGTAGGGTTGGTGAAGCTTTCTTT CASRQGRVGEAFF
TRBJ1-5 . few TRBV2 TGTGCCAGCAACCTAGAGAGGGGCAATCAGCCCCAGCATTTT CASNLERGNQPQHF
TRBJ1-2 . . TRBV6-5 TGTGCCAGCAGTTACGCGTCAGGGGATAGGAGCTACACCTTC CASSYASGDRSYTF
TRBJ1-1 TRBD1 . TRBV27 TGTGCCAGCAGTTTAATTACCGGGACAGGGGCTCTCTTGGACACTGAAGCTTTCTTT CASSLITGTGALLDTEAFF
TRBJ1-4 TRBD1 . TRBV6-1 TGTGCCAGCTTTACAGGGGCCGCAGAAAAACTGTTTTTT CASFTGAAEKLFF
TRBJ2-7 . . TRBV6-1 TGTGCCAGCAGTGAAGAACTGGGAAGCTCCTACGAGCAGTACTTC CASSEELGSSYEQYF
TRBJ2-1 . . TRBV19 TGTGCCAGTAGTTACAGCCCCTTGGCGGGGAGCTCCTACAATGAGCAGTTCTTC CASSYSPLAGSSYNEQFF
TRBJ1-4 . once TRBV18 TGTGCCAGCTCACCCGGGTCGAGAGGTGAAAAACTGTTTTTT CASSPGSRGEKLFF
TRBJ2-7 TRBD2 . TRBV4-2 TGTGCCAGCAGCCAAGATGACAGACTAGCGGGGGTCTCCTACGAGCAGTACTTC CASSQDDRLAGVSYEQYF
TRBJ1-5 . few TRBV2 TGTGCCAGCAGTCCGCAGGGTTGGGGCCAGCATTTT CASSPQGWGQHF
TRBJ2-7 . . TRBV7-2 TGTGCCAGCACCCTGGGTGGGCGGAACTCCTACGAGCAGTACTTC CASTLGGRNSYEQYF
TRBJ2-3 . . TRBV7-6 TGTGCCAGCAGCCCAGCAGGGGGGCCAGATACGCAGTATTTT CASSPAGGPDTQYF
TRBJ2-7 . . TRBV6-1 TGTGCCAGCAGTACAGGGCGTGCCTACGAGCAGTACTTC CASSTGRAYEQYF
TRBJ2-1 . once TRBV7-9 TGTGCCAGCAGCGAGCATGACGGGAATGAGCAGTTCTTC CASSEHDGNEQFF
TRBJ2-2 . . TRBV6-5 TGTGCCAGCGGGGAGCACACCGGGGAGCTGTTTTTT CASGEHTGELFF
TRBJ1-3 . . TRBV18 TGTGCCAGCTCACAGGACCTACCACCCTCTGGAAACACCATATATTTT CASSQDLPPSGNTIYF
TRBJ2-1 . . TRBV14 TGTGCCAGCAGCCAAGATCTGGGACTTCAGTTCTTC CASSQDLGLQFF
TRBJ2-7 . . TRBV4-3 TGCGCCAGCAGCCAAGCTTCAGGGCTTAACGAGCAGTACTTC CASSQASGLNEQYF
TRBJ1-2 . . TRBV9 TGTGCCAGCAGCGTGGACGCAAGGAACTATGGCTACACCTTC CASSVDARNYGYTF
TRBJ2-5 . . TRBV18 TGTGCCAGCTCCAAGTCGGGTGCTCAAGAGACCCAGTACTTC CASSKSGAQETQYF
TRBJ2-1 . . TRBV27 TGTGCCAGCAGTGCACGGGGAGCCCCGGACAATGAGCAGTTCTTC CASSARGAPDNEQFF
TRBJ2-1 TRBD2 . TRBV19 TGTGCCAGTAGTCGGCTAGCGGGAGTCAGTAATGAGCAGTTCTTC CASSRLAGVSNEQFF
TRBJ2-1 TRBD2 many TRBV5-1 TGCGCCAGCAGCGGACCGGGACTAGCGGGCTCGTCCTACAATGAGCAGTTCTTC CASSGPGLAGSSYNEQFF
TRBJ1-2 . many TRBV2 TGTGCCAGCAGTGGACAGGAGAACTATGGCTACACCTTC CASSGQENYGYTF
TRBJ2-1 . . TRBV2 TGTGCCAGCAGGAAGGACTACTCCTACAATGAGCAGTTCTTC CASRKDYSYNEQFF
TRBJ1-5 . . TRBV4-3 TGCGCCAGCAGCCAGGGAGGCAATCAGCCCCAGCATTTT CASSQGGNQPQHF
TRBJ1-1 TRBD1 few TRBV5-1 TGCGCCAGCAACCCGACAGGGCCAAAAACTGAAGCTTTCTTT CASNPTGPKTEAFF
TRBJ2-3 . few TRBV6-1 TGTGCCAGCAGTGAAGCGATGGTAGCGCGGGGAGATACGCAGTATTTT CASSEAMVARGDTQYF
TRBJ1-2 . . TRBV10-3 TGTGCCATCAGTGTGGTTAAGGGAGACTATGGCTACACCTTC CAISVVKGDYGYTF
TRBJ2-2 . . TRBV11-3 TGTGCCAGCAGCTTAGATGTAGATAACACCGGGGAGCTGTTTTTT CASSLDVDNTGELFF
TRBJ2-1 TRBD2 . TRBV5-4 TGTGCCAGCAGCCCCACTAGCGGGGCCTACAATGAGCAGTTCTTC CASSPTSGAYNEQFF
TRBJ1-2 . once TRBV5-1 TGCGCCAGCAGCTTTCAGCAGGGGCTTGGCTATGGCTACACCTTC CASSFQQGLGYGYTF
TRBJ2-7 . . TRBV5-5 TGTGCCAGCAGCGGGGAGAGCCGGGGGTCCTACGAGCAGTACTTC CASSGESRGSYEQYF
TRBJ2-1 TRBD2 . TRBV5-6 TGTGCCAGCAGCTTGGGGCTAGCGGGAGTTAACAATGAGCAGTTCTTC CASSLGLAGVNNEQFF
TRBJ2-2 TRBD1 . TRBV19 TGTGCCAGTACATACGGGACAGGGTATCCCGGGGAGCTGTTTTTT CASTYGTGYPGELFF
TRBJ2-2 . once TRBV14 TGTGCCAGCAGCCAGATCCCCGGGATGGACGCCGGGGAGCTGTTTTTT CASSQIPGMDAGELFF
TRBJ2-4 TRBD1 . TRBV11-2 TGTGCCAGCAGCTTCACCGGGACAGGAGGCAAAAACATTCAGTACTTC CASSFTGTGGKNIQYF
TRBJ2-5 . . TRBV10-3 TGTGCCATCTCGGGCACTCGGGAGACCCAGTACTTC CAISGTRETQYF
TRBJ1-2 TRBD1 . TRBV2 TGTGCCAGCAGCCTCTCGACAGGGTTAAGCTATGGCTACACCTTC CASSLSTGLSYGYTF
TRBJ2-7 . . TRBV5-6 TGTGCCAGCAGCAGAGGGGGGGTAGAGCAGTACTTC CASSRGGVEQYF